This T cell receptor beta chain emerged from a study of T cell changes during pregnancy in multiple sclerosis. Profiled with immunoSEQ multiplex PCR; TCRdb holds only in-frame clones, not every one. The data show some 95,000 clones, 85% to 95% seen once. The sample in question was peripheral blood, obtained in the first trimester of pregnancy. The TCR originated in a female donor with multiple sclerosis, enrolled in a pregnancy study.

The CDR3 bases are TGCGCCAGCAGGACAGGGGGCGATCGGGATACGCAGTATTTT. Encoded protein: CASRTGGDRDTQYF. V and J are TRBV5-1 and TRBJ2-3, with 10 bases that match TRBD1. This CDR3 has 14 amino acids. CDR1 SGHRS and CDR2 YFSETQ come from the germline V gene. V gave up 5 bases and J gave up 6 bases; unmatched junction bases: 6.